This TCR beta chain comes out of a study of shared clonotypes between healthy human individuals (dated by TCRdb to about 2020). For context, the study as a whole: Three men and two women, aged 18 to 49 years, made up the cohort. Different laboratories and diverse techniques were used to prepare libraries and sequence TCR repertoires, to increase sequencing depth and limit assay-specific biases. Leukapheresis yielded between about 0.85 and 9.5 billion PBMCs per donor. For each donor, three plates each were used for CD4 naive and CD4 memory, two plates were used for CD8 naive, and one plate was used for CD8 memory. To estimate repertoire size and how much clonotypes are shared between individuals, the study performed deep sequencing of blood TCR repertoires from a handful of healthy adults.

Using the deep immunoSEQ assay, multiplex PCR amplified TCR CDR3 regions from genomic DNA. For each cell subset, the extracted genomic DNA was distributed evenly across all wells of several immunoSEQ 96-well plates, and each plate served as one replicate. For sorted subsets, each replicate PCR was loaded with roughly 200 ng genomic DNA, equivalent to 25,000 to 35,000 T cell genomes. Purified libraries were quantified with a Qubit 3.0 fluorometer, sized on a Bioanalyzer 2100, and re-quantified with the KAPA Library Quantification kit. Every immunoSEQ 96-well plate was sequenced on a separate single-read 150-cycle Illumina NextSeq 550 flow cell. In the authors' own workflow: Because the immunoSEQ output held only junctional sequences and lacked quality scores, the filtering could not match the filtering applied to full-length reads. To assign V/J genes and CDR3, sequences were annotated against IMGT germline references using PyIR, a Python wrapper for IgBLAST v1.9. Any read was removed if the V/J assignment was weak (E-value above 1e-6), the CDR3 was missing, or the read contained stop codons, out-of-frame junctions, or ambiguous translated residues. V3J clonotypes were defined by identical inferred V gene, J gene, and CDR3 amino acid sequence. Percentage overlap between repertoires was calculated by dividing the number of shared unique clonotypes by the size of the smaller repertoire. Repertoire richness was assessed with RTK rarefaction, the Chao1 estimator, and Recon v2.1 estimates of unobserved clonotypes. OLGA was used to compute generation probabilities for all TCRbeta clonotypes that the gDNA method yielded from four donors. TCRdb carries this immuneACCESS record with in-frame sequences only. Its versions omit some clonotypes, under half of them owing to an unresolved V gene in the studies checked, with the rest unexplained. That table furnishes V, J and clone size, whereas the DNA furnished D and trimming. Across this sample there are approximately 1.5 million clones, with 97% to 99% seen only once. The ten biggest clones cover under 0.45% of the sample.

The junction shows trimming of 4 bases on V and 3 bases on J, and the gene matches do not reach 3 bases of it. The germline V gene gives CDR1 as SQVTM and CDR2 as ANQGSEA. The CDR3 goes from the cysteine to the phenylalanine over 14 residues. Only the CDR3 DNA stays, 42 bases, in frame from base 1. Remarks on this clone: The target of this receptor is not known. Per-base quality was not reported, and no clone a single base away is much larger than it.

The donors were healthy, HIV-negative adults with no recently reported acute infections or vaccinations. Every donor was a Caucasian adult living in Nashville, Tennessee, USA. Magnetic negative selection was used to enrich CD4+ T cells, after which naive cells were positively selected on CD45RA and the negative fraction became the memory subset. Blood was collected by leukapheresis, and PBMCs were isolated by Ficoll-Histopaque density gradient centrifugation and then cryopreserved in liquid nitrogen vapor phase. Purity and quantity of every magnetically sorted T cell population were checked by analytical flow cytometry. Genomic DNA was isolated from each sorted fraction and quantified by UV absorbance on a Nanodrop 2000c. Overall results and qualifications from the work: Sharing across four donors was observed for about 5% of naive CD4, less than 4% of naive CD8, 2% to 2.5% of memory CD4, and around 0.4% of memory CD8 clonotypes. Pairwise subsampling led to the expectation that sequencing depth would affect the degree of clonotype sharing among donors. Rarefaction of sorted-subset datasets indicated incomplete sequencing despite the large sequencing depth. The genetic and exposure-history diversity represented was limited by the small number of donors. Higher generation probabilities were observed for clonotypes shared by all four sorted-subset donors than for non-shared clonotypes. Estimated clonotype richness was generally larger for naive than for memory subsets. Sampling was restricted to blood, and TCR repertoires in tissue are likely to differ from TCR repertoires in blood.

The clonotype originates from a man younger than 40 in good health. The material sequenced was naive CD4+ T cells sorted from blood. The sample's cell subset or site label, decoded: CD45RA+ positively selected. The chain uses TRBV29-1 and TRBJ2-2; 9 bases in the middle match TRBD2. The nucleotide sequence is given as TGCAGCGTTGGGGGCGGGAGGGACACCGGGGAGCTGTTTTTT. Its protein is CSVGGGRDTGELFF.